The 19 T cell receptor beta chains below come from one sample, sequenced in a study of immune characterization of retroperitoneal liposarcoma. TCRdb reprocessed the PCR reads via MiXCR and lists one record per CDR3 protein. The sample lists approximately 7,800 distinct CDR3 sequences, around 42% seen once, with roughly 10% in the top ten. Sequencing was carried out using tumor tissue. The receptor set was obtained from a male donor with retroperitoneal liposarcoma.

This chain connects TRBV7-3 to TRBJ2-1; 7 bases align to TRBD1. CDR1 and CDR2 (germline): SGHTA, FQGTGA. V lost 0 bases to trimming and J lost 3 bases; unmatched junction nucleotides: 2. This CDR3 is built from 15 residues. The CDR3 loop is CASSLTGTDYNEQFF. The CDR3 DNA is TGTGCCAGCAGCTTAACAGGGACAGACTACAATGAGCAGTTCTTC.

CDR3 loop: CAIRLDDDEQFF. The CDR3 coding sequence is TGTGCCATCAGACTCGATGACGATGAGCAGTTCTTC. The rearrangement links TRBV10-3 to TRBJ2-1; unclear D gene. The CDR3 is 12 amino acids. V dropped 6 bases and J dropped 8 bases, with 11 bases sitting between them. CDR1 and CDR2 from the germline V gene are ENHRY and SYGVKD.

The CDR3 spells CASSSPAPIIQYF. DNA of the CDR3: TGTGCCAGCAGCTCCCCCGCTCCTATTATCCAGTACTTC. The rearrangement joins TRBV6-5 to TRBJ2-5, with D unclear. V lost 6 bases and J 10 bases, leaving 18 bases between the germline ends. The CDR3 sequence is 13 residues long. Germline CDR1 and CDR2: MNHEY and SVGAGI.

This clonotype was found once. The genes are TRBV14 and TRBJ2-5, with 10 bases lining up with TRBD2. Looked up from germline, CDR1 is SGHDN and CDR2 is FVKESK. The CDR3 contains 15 residues. Trimming removed 1 base from V and 2 bases from J; junction bases left unmatched: 1. This CDR3 reads CASSQGTSGQETQYF. As DNA, the CDR3 is TGTGCCAGCAGCCAAGGGACTAGCGGACAAGAGACCCAGTACTTC.

The rearrangement links TRBV6-1 to TRBJ2-1, with TRBD2 identical over 13 bases. CDR3 length: 19 amino acids. CDR1 MNHNS and CDR2 SASEGT come from the germline V gene. The junction had 19 bases not matched to a gene; V was cut back by 6 bases and J by 8 bases. For the CDR3, the DNA is TGTGCCAGCAGGCCGAGCGGACTAGCGGGAGTCCTTTCTAGGGATGAGCAGTTCTTC. As protein: CASRPSGLAGVLSRDEQFF.

This CDR3 reads CASSYSEAVSSYEQYF. As DNA, the CDR3 is TGTGCCAGCAGTTACTCAGAAGCGGTTAGCTCCTACGAGCAGTACTTC. The rearrangement joins TRBV6-6 to TRBJ2-7; TRBD2 is a possible D gene (5 bases). The CDR3 sequence is 16 residues long. Trimming took off 0 bases at V and 0 bases at J, with 12 bases between the two ends. Germline CDR1 reads MNHNY; CDR2 reads SVGAGI (reference sequence).

Concerning this clonotype: This CDR3 fails to terminate in the conserved phenylalanine or tryptophan, so it likely reflects a read error. It is unclear where the CDR3 begins or ends on the DNA, so no DNA is shown, and the CDR3 is as TCRdb lists it. This chain connects TRBV7-2 to TRBJ2-1; TRBD2, the table's D call, lacks a check against the DNA. Germline V gives CDR1 SGHTA, CDR2 FQGNSA. The CDR3 length equals 17 residues, ends included. CDR3 sequence reads: CASSLTSGSADHCQPGP.

The rearrangement uses TRBV27 and TRBJ2-2; possible D gene TRBD1, 6 bases. The germline V and J ends were trimmed by 8 bases and 1 base, with 17 bases remaining between them. The germline gives CDR1 MNHEY, CDR2 SMNVEV (reference sequence). CDR3 length equals 16 residues. The CDR3, as DNA: TGTGCCAGCCGACAGGAGCGGACGATGAACACCGGGGAGCTGTTTTTT. Amino acids: CASRQERTMNTGELFF.

DNA of the CDR3: TGTGCCAGCAGTCCCCACATCCGAGGGGAGCAGTACTTC. Encoded protein: CASSPHIRGEQYF. The V and J genes are TRBV27 and TRBJ2-5; D assignment may be TRBD1 or TRBD2 (5 bases each). V was clipped by 5 bases and J by 11 bases, with 18 bases between them. CDR1 MNHEY and CDR2 SMNVEV come from the germline V gene (reference sequence). The length of the CDR3 is 13 residues.

This clonotype was seen a handful of times. CDR3 in amino acids: CASSSPGGLTGEQFF. Here the CDR3 DNA reads TGTGCCAGCAGCTCACCGGGGGGGCTCACGGGCGAGCAGTTCTTC. The V gene is TRBV11-3, the J gene TRBJ2-1; 8 bases align to TRBD2. The germline V gene has CDR1 SGHNT and CDR2 YENEEA. The length of the CDR3 is 15 residues. The V and J ends lost 4 bases and 10 bases, in that order; junction bases with no gene match: 12.

Judged by abundance, this clonotype is medium-sized. The chain employs TRBV7-8 and TRBJ2-1; D perhaps matches TRBD1 (5 bases). The DNA end is more similar to TRBJ2-7, so the J call may be wrong. The germline V gene has CDR1 SGHVS and CDR2 FQNEAQ. The CDR3 is 12 amino acids. CDR3 nucleotides: TGTGCCAGCAGCCAGAGCAGGGTGGAGCAGTACTTC. Amino acids: CASSQSRVEQYF.

The chain is built from TRBV3-1 and TRBJ2-1, with 8 bases lining up with TRBD2. This CDR3 comprises 15 residues. CDR1 LGHDT and CDR2 YNNKEL come from the germline V gene (reference sequence). Trimming cost V 4 bases and J 7 bases; bases outside gene matches: 9. CDR3 DNA: TGTGCCAGCAGCCGCGGGACTAGAGTCTGGAATGAGCAGTTCTTC. This codes for CASSRGTRVWNEQFF.

This clonotype has more than one count but fewer than ten. The chain combines TRBV6-1 with TRBJ2-6; D possibly corresponds to TRBD2 (6 bases). The CDR3 consists of 19 residues. The ends were cut back, 4 bases at V and 0 bases at J, with 19 bases in the middle. The V gene's germline CDR1 is MNHNS and CDR2 SASEGT. The CDR3: CASSVLAGSLSSGANVLTF. The CDR3 DNA sequence: TGTGCCAGCAGTGTCCTGGCCGGGAGTCTTAGCTCTGGGGCCAACGTCCTGACTTTC.

The sample holds many counts of this clonotype. The chain has TRBV12-3 or TRBV12-4 and TRBJ2-1, with 7 bases that match TRBD1. The J call could be wrong; TRBJ2-7 is a better fit for the DNA end. The CDR3 runs 14 residues. CDR3 sequence (DNA): TGTGCCAGCAGTTCCGGGGACAGCTCCTACGAGCAGTACTTC. Translation gives CASSSGDSSYEQYF.

This clonotype appeared once. The gene calls are TRBV10-2 and TRBJ2-5; 11 bases match TRBD1. The CDR3 spans 16 residues. J lost 5 bases, V lost 3 bases, and 8 bases had no gene match. The V gene's germline CDR1 is WSHSY and CDR2 SAAADI. The CDR3 here is CASSESGQGAWETQYF. The DNA of the CDR3 is TGCGCCAGCAGTGAATCCGGACAGGGGGCCTGGGAGACCCAGTACTTC.

On this clonotype itself: Given a much more abundant clone one base away, this may be a read error. The chain has TRBV6-1 and TRBJ2-5; 7 nucleotides line up with TRBD1. Judging by the DNA end, TRBJ2-1 fits better; the J call may be wrong. CDR3 length: 14 amino acids. Looked up from germline, CDR1 is MNHNS and CDR2 is SASEGT. The CDR3 protein is CATIRDSKQETQFF. The CDR3 coding sequence is TGTGCCACAATACGGGACAGCAAACAAGAGACCCAGTTCTTC.

This clonotype is medium-sized in the sample. It may be a read error: a sequence one base away is much more abundant. The CDR3 coding sequence is TGTGCCAGCAGCTTAATGGGGGTAGCAGGTTGGAATGAGCAGTTCTTC. Amino acid sequence: CASSLMGVAGWNEQFF. V and J are TRBV7-3 and TRBJ2-1, with D perhaps assigned TRBD1 or TRBD2 (5 bases each). The CDR3 contains 16 residues. Trimming left V 1 base short and J 7 bases short, with 17 bases between. Germline V gives CDR1 SGHTA, CDR2 FQGTGA.

This clonotype was seen just once. The chain carries TRBV11-1 and TRBJ1-1; no definite D call. Trimming left V 5 bases short and J 2 bases short, with 3 bases between. The length of the CDR3 is 11 residues. Germline V gives CDR1 SGHAT, CDR2 FQDESV (reference sequence). The DNA of the CDR3 is TGTGCCAGCAGCCCTAACACTGAAGCTTTCTTT. Translating gives CASSPNTEAFF.

By share of the sample, this clonotype is medium-sized. The chain couples TRBV11-3 to TRBJ2-2; TRBD1 might be the D (5 bases). The length of the CDR3 is 22 residues. The germline V gene has CDR1 SGHNT and CDR2 YENEEA. V shed 2 bases and J shed 1 base, with 29 bases lying between them. This CDR3 reads CASSLLGPYALRHARNTGELFF. The CDR3 nucleotides read TGTGCCAGCAGCTTATTGGGGCCCTACGCGTTGCGGCATGCCCGGAACACCGGGGAGCTGTTTTTT.